This T cell receptor (beta chain) was captured in a study of T cells in narcolepsy. Looking at the study overall: Donors had narcolepsy type 1 or type 2, or were healthy controls.

Study-level points and caveats: Autoreactive HCRT-specific and TRIB2-specific clonotypes were marked in same-patient CSF-versus-blood CD4+ comparisons. Autoreactive clone sequences were missing from some blood memory CD4+ repertoires.

Sequencing was performed with immunoSEQ multiplex PCR; in TCRdb, only in-frame clones are kept and a portion is missing. The sample yields tens of thousands of clones, approximately 80% seen once. Comment on this clone: Its antigen remains unknown.

V lost 5 bases to trimming and J lost 4 bases; unmatched junction nucleotides: 6. CDR1 MNHEY and CDR2 SVGAGI come from the germline V gene. This CDR3 is built from 14 residues. Sample: memory (CD45RA-) CD4+ T cells from blood. This chain links TRBV6-5 with TRBJ2-7; 9 positions agree with TRBD2. The receptor was derived from a human donor in good health. The CDR3 spells CASSRSGGRYEQYF. The CDR3, as DNA: TGTGCCAGCAGTCGCAGCGGGGGGCGGTACGAGCAGTACTTC.